The 15 T cell receptor beta chains given below trace back to one sample, sequenced in a study of blood T cells in healthy people across ages. A sample-barcoded 5' primer and a J-beta primer mix were used in a second PCR of roughly 7 to 11 cycles. One entry per CDR3 protein, called by TCRdb with MiXCR from the 5' RACE reads. The table records 700,000 or so distinct CDR3 sequences, around 38% of them present only once. The sequenced sample consisted of blood. These receptors were taken from an elderly man in good health.

The gene calls are TRBV24-1 and TRBJ2-3; 11 bases align to TRBD1. The CDR3 runs to 17 residues. Germline V gene sequence: CDR1 KGHDR, CDR2 SFDVKD. Losses at the gene ends were 3 bases for V and 3 bases for J; bases not matched to a gene: 7. The CDR3 spells CATSDISGTGGTDTQYF. The CDR3 DNA is TGTGCCACCAGTGATATATCCGGGACAGGGGGAACAGATACGCAGTATTTT.

This clonotype was counted between two and nine times. This sequence joins TRBV4-3 and TRBJ2-3; TRBD2 might be the D (6 bases). Deletions cut 2 bases from V and 7 bases from J, with 16 bases between. Looked up from germline, CDR1 is LGHNA and CDR2 is YSLEER. The CDR3 sequence is 15 residues long. CDR3 sequence (DNA): TGCGCCAGCAGCCAAAGTCCGGGAGTGGCAAATACGCAGTATTTT. It yields the protein CASSQSPGVANTQYF.

This clonotype was counted only a few times. The J gene is TRBJ2-7, the V gene TRBV9, with 10 bases identical to TRBD2. The V gene end was trimmed by 0 bases and the J gene end by 2 bases; junction bases not matched to a gene: 5. The CDR3 totals 16 residues. Germline V gives CDR1 SGDLS, CDR2 YYNGEE. CDR3 residues: CASSVAVAGGAYEQYF. CDR3 sequence (DNA): TGTGCCAGCAGCGTAGCGGTAGCGGGGGGTGCCTACGAGCAGTACTTC.

A few counts support this clonotype. The V gene is TRBV27, the J gene TRBJ1-1, with D maybe TRBD1 (6 bases). The germline V and J ends were trimmed by 5 bases and 2 bases, with 24 bases remaining between them. Germline-derived CDR1 and CDR2 are MNHEY and SMNVEV (reference sequence). CDR3 length: 18 residues. The CDR3 sequence: CASSPTRARRGVNTEAFF. DNA of the CDR3: TGTGCCAGCAGTCCGACGAGGGCCCGAAGGGGGGTTAACACTGAAGCTTTCTTT.

V and J are TRBV5-1 and TRBJ2-3; 7 bases match TRBD2. Germline trimming cut 5 bases from V and 4 bases from J; bases unmatched to any gene: 10. The CDR3 covers 15 residues. CDR1 is SGHRS, CDR2 YFSETQ, per germline. The CDR3 DNA sequence: TGCGCCAGCAGAACGGGGGGAGTTGGCTCAGATACGCAGTATTTT. Protein product: CASRTGGVGSDTQYF.

The gene calls are TRBV10-3 and TRBJ2-3; tentative D call: TRBD1 (5 bases). Germline loops: CDR1 ENHRY, CDR2 SYGVKD. CDR3 length equals 13 residues. Deletions cut 6 bases from V and 3 bases from J, with 10 bases between. The CDR3 loop is CAIRETDTDTQYF. The CDR3 nucleotides read TGTGCCATCAGGGAGACAGATACAGATACGCAGTATTTT.

This clonotype occurred a few times. The chain recombines TRBV5-1 with TRBJ2-3, with D uncertain. Germline lookup yields CDR1 SGHRS and CDR2 YFSETQ. The CDR3 consists of 16 residues. The germline V and J ends were trimmed by 6 bases and 2 bases, with 19 bases remaining between them. CDR3 DNA: TGCGCCAGCACCCCGGTAGTCAGTCCCTCCACAGATACGCAGTATTTT. Translating gives CASTPVVSPSTDTQYF.

In this sample, this clonotype turned up a few times. The V call is TRBV7-3, the J call TRBJ1-6; D unclear. The CDR3 runs 14 residues. V gave up 0 bases and J gave up 12 bases, with 12 bases separating them. Looked up from germline, CDR1 is SGHTA and CDR2 is FQGTGA. The CDR3 nucleotides read TGTGCCAGCAGCTTAACGCGGGGAGGCGGACCCCTCCACTTT. Translation: CASSLTRGGGPLHF.

This sequence joins TRBV4-1 and TRBJ2-5; 7 nucleotides match TRBD1. Matching the DNA end better, TRBJ2-7 makes the J call doubtful. The CDR3 loop spans 15 amino acids. Germline CDR1 and CDR2: MGHRA and YSYEKL. In nucleotides, the CDR3 is TGCGCCAGCAGCCAGCAGGACAGGCCTACCGACGAGCAGTACTTC. This gives the protein CASSQQDRPTDEQYF.

The chain recombines TRBV12-3 or TRBV12-4 with TRBJ2-2; 13 bases line up with TRBD2. With V trimmed by 5 bases and J by 1 base, 10 bases remained unmatched. There are 19 residues in the CDR3. The CDR3 DNA follows: TGTGCCAGCAGTGCAAGGACTAGCGGGGGACTAATGAACACCGGGGAGCTGTTTTTT. It is translated as CASSARTSGGLMNTGELFF.

This chain uses TRBV3-1 with TRBJ2-1; D is ambiguous. V lost 4 bases, J lost 0 bases, and 10 bases lay in between. The CDR3 consists of 15 residues. CDR1 and CDR2 from the germline V gene are LGHDT and YNNKEL (reference sequence). Here the CDR3 DNA reads TGTGCCAGCAGCCCGGCGGTTAGCTCCTACAATGAGCAGTTCTTC. This gives the protein CASSPAVSSYNEQFF.

The chain joins TRBV5-1 to TRBJ2-1; 9 bases align to TRBD2. The CDR3 length is 20 residues. The trim removed 0 bases at V and 6 bases at J, leaving 19 bases unmatched. CDR1 is SGHRS, CDR2 YFSETQ, per germline. The CDR3 DNA sequence: TGCGCCAGCAGCTTGGTTTCGGCGGGAGGGCCTGGGACGATGGGCAATGAGCAGTTCTTC. Translated, it gives CASSLVSAGGPGTMGNEQFF.

The V call is TRBV4-3, the J call TRBJ2-7; no clear D. The germline V and J ends were trimmed by 1 base and 5 bases, with 21 bases remaining between them. The CDR3 length is 17 residues. CDR1 is LGHNA and CDR2 is YSLEER in the germline V gene. The CDR3 sequence: CASSQGAPGASPHEQYF. CDR3 bases: TGCGCCAGCAGCCAAGGGGCCCCGGGCGCTTCCCCCCACGAGCAGTACTTC.

This clonotype came up many times. The chain joins TRBV6-1 to TRBJ2-5; a possible D gene is TRBD1 (6 bases). This CDR3 is built from 13 residues. Germline V gene sequence: CDR1 MNHNS, CDR2 SASEGT. Deletions cut 7 bases from V and 0 bases from J, with 9 bases between. CDR3 protein: CASMDRDQETQYF. CDR3 DNA: TGTGCCAGCATGGACAGAGACCAAGAGACCCAGTACTTC.

V is TRBV7-2 and J is TRBJ1-1, with D perhaps TRBD1 (5 bases). This CDR3 comprises 15 residues. V was shortened by 4 bases and J by 9 bases, with 21 bases between the two germline ends. Germline CDR1 SGHTA, CDR2 FQGNSA. CDR3 loop: CASSSRDGRNSQAFF. DNA of the CDR3: TGTGCCAGCAGCTCTCGGGACGGCCGAAACTCTCAAGCTTTCTTT.